This passage covers 26 T cell receptor beta chains from one sample sequenced in a study of blood T cell repertoires in COVID-19. Only in-frame clones appear in the TCRdb table, and some are missing; sequencing was by immunoSEQ multiplex PCR. Among 300,000 to 450,000 clones listed, almost 90% were seen once. Material: PBMCs or T cells enriched from blood (not recorded which). The receptors derive from a woman aged 25 to 39 who had been exposed to COVID-19.

The CDR3 sequence: CASSWGAGANVLTF. As DNA, the CDR3 is TGTGCCAGCTCATGGGGGGCTGGGGCCAACGTCCTGACTTTC. V usage is TRBV28 and J usage is TRBJ2-6; D may be TRBD2 (6 bases). V was pared by 8 bases and J by 2 bases, with 10 bases between. The CDR3 has 14 amino acids. Germline assignment: CDR1 MDHEN and CDR2 SYDVKM.

This rearrangement joins TRBV27 to TRBJ2-1; D remains unclear. CDR1 is MNHEY and CDR2 is SMNVEV in the germline V gene (reference sequence). The CDR3 has 12 amino acids. V dropped 4 bases and J dropped 8 bases, with 9 bases sitting between them. The CDR3 region has the DNA TGTGCCAGCAGTTCCCCCCGGGATGAGCAGTTCTTC. Residues: CASSSPRDEQFF.

This clone appeared once. CDR3 sequence reads: CASSPGGANSPLHF. The CDR3 region has the DNA TGTGCCAGCAGCCCGGGAGGGGCTAATTCACCCCTCCACTTT. The rearrangement links TRBV9 to TRBJ1-6; perhaps TRBD1 as D (5 bases). Germline-derived CDR1 and CDR2 are SGDLS and YYNGEE. The CDR3 runs to 14 residues. V was pared by 4 bases and J by 6 bases, with 11 bases between.

V and J are TRBV27 and TRBJ2-7, with 8 positions matching TRBD2. After removal of 3 bases from V and 3 bases from J, the junction contained 4 bases not matched to a gene. Germline lookup yields CDR1 MNHEY and CDR2 SMNVEV (reference sequence). The CDR3 is 14 amino acids. The CDR3 region is CASSFGGRFYEQYF. Here the CDR3 DNA reads TGTGCCAGCAGTTTCGGCGGGAGGTTCTACGAGCAGTACTTC.

The rearrangement uses TRBV9 and TRBJ1-6, with unresolved D. The CDR3 consists of 14 residues. Germline values: CDR1 SGDLS, CDR2 YYNGEE. V lost 0 bases and J 10 bases, leaving 11 bases between the germline ends. The CDR3 bases are TGTGCCAGCAGCGTAGAGGTGTGGAGGTCACCCCTCCACTTT. Protein sequence: CASSVEVWRSPLHF.

The V and J genes are TRBV27 and TRBJ2-4; D unclear. The CDR3 has 18 residues. Germline V gene data show CDR1 as MNHEY and CDR2 as SMNVEV (reference sequence). V was cut by 0 bases and J by 1 base, with 16 bases left in between. The CDR3 is CASSLSPPLELAKNIQYF. CDR3 sequence (DNA): TGTGCCAGCAGTTTATCTCCCCCTCTAGAGCTCGCCAAAAACATTCAGTACTTC.

The V gene is TRBV2, the J gene TRBJ2-2; D call uncertain. V was pared by 7 bases and J by 0 bases, with 6 bases between. CDR3 length equals 13 residues. The V gene's germline CDR1 is SNHLY and CDR2 FYNNEI. CDR3 residues: CASMSSNTGELFF. In DNA form, the CDR3 reads TGTGCCAGCATGTCGTCGAACACCGGGGAGCTGTTTTTT.

The rearrangement uses TRBV24-1 and TRBJ2-1; D may be TRBD1 (6 bases). The CDR3 contains 14 residues. Germline V lookup: CDR1 KGHDR, CDR2 SFDVKD. The V end was cut by 3 bases, the J end by 7 bases, with 12 bases between. The CDR3 DNA follows: TGTGCCACCAGTGATGAGAATAGGGGGAATGAGCAGTTCTTC. Protein product: CATSDENRGNEQFF.

This chain connects TRBV29-1 to TRBJ2-7; D remains unclear. V shed 1 base and J shed 5 bases, with 9 bases lying between them. The CDR3 has 12 amino acids. Germline V gene data show CDR1 as SQVTM and CDR2 as ANQGSEA. CDR3 protein: CSVEGNADEQYF. The DNA for the CDR3 is TGCAGCGTTGAAGGCAACGCGGACGAGCAGTACTTC.

The chain combines TRBV3-1 (or the pseudogene TRBV3-2) with TRBJ2-1, with TRBD1 as a possible D gene (6 bases). This CDR3 spans 15 amino acids. V was pared by 5 bases and J by 0 bases, with 11 bases between. Germline CDR1 is LGHDT and CDR2 is YNNKEL (reference sequence). CDR3 in DNA: TGTGCCAGCAGCGTTACAGGGAACTCCTACAATGAGCAGTTCTTC. It encodes CASSVTGNSYNEQFF.

This clone was detected only once. The V and J genes are TRBV7-9 and TRBJ1-1; D is ambiguous. Germline CDR1 and CDR2: SEHNR and FQNEAQ (reference sequence). This CDR3 is built from 13 residues. Trimming removed 9 bases from V and 5 bases from J, with 16 bases in between. The CDR3 reads CARTHPRVTEAFF. The CDR3 DNA reads as TGTGCCAGAACCCATCCACGAGTAACTGAAGCTTTCTTT.

The chain recombines TRBV19 with TRBJ1-1; TRBD1 agrees at 8 bases. The germline CDR1 and CDR2 sequences are LNHDA and SQIVND (reference sequence). V shed 6 bases, J shed 4 bases, and the junction held 7 bases outside the gene matches. This CDR3 has 14 amino acids. As DNA, the CDR3 is TGTGCCAGTAGCAGGGGACAGGAGGGCACTGAAGCTTTCTTT. Its translation: CASSRGQEGTEAFF.

This clone was seen only a few times. The chain joins TRBV27 to TRBJ2-3, with a weak D call TRBD1 (6 bases). V was clipped by 6 bases and J by 7 bases, with 17 bases between them. This CDR3 spans 14 amino acids. Germline lookup yields CDR1 MNHEY and CDR2 SMNVEV (reference sequence). CDR3 sequence reads: CASRVSNRVNTQYF. For the CDR3, the DNA is TGTGCCAGCAGAGTTTCCAACAGGGTGAATACGCAGTATTTT.

This clone was observed once. The chain uses TRBV7-3 and TRBJ1-5; D remains unclear. Germline V lookup: CDR1 SGHTA, CDR2 FQGTGA. Trimming took 4 bases from V and 5 from J, leaving 9 bases between them. CDR3 size: 13 residues. The CDR3 sequence is CASSSTPDQPQHF. The CDR3 nucleotides read TGTGCCAGCAGCTCAACTCCCGATCAGCCCCAGCATTTT.

As concerns this clone: Other DNA sequences in this specimen translate into the identical CDR3. The chain joins TRBV5-6 to TRBJ1-5; a weak D match, TRBD1 (5 bases). The V end was cut by 3 bases, the J end by 6 bases, with 13 bases between. Germline CDR1 is SGHDT and CDR2 is YYEEEE. This CDR3 contains 14 residues. CDR3 in DNA: TGTGCCAGCAGCTGGACCGGGGGTGGTCAGCCCCAGCATTTT. Encoded protein: CASSWTGGGQPQHF.

This chain links TRBV3-1 (or the pseudogene TRBV3-2) with TRBJ2-7; 7 bases agree with TRBD2. The CDR3 totals 14 residues. Trimming at V came to 4 bases and at J to 1 base, leaving 4 bases not matched to a gene. The germline V gene encodes CDR1 LGHDT and CDR2 YNNKEL (reference sequence). The CDR3 is CASSLAGMSYEQYF. The CDR3 coding sequence is TGTGCCAGCAGCCTAGCGGGTATGTCCTACGAGCAGTACTTC.

J is TRBJ2-1 and V is TRBV5-1; 7 bases fit TRBD2. This CDR3 region has 18 residues. V was clipped by 0 bases and J by 8 bases; unmatched bases: 17. Germline V CDR1 and CDR2: SGHRS, YFSETQ. The DNA for the CDR3 is TGCGCCAGCAGCTTGGCCGGGCCGGGGAGCGGGAATCCCGATGAGCAGTTCTTC. It yields the protein CASSLAGPGSGNPDEQFF.

The chain carries TRBV6-1 and TRBJ2-7, with 10 positions matching TRBD1. V was pared by 5 bases and J by 7 bases, with 14 bases of the junction left unmatched. CDR1 is MNHNS, CDR2 SASEGT, per germline. This CDR3 comprises 16 residues. CDR3 sequence reads: CASSQVPGQGLREQYF. CDR3 nucleotides: TGTGCCAGCAGTCAAGTACCGGGACAGGGGTTACGGGAGCAGTACTTC.

The gene calls are TRBV6-5 and TRBJ2-2; 7 positions match TRBD2. J lost 0 bases, V lost 4 bases, and 5 bases had no gene match. The CDR3 is 16 amino acids. From germline, CDR1 is MNHEY and CDR2 SVGAGI. CDR3 sequence reads: CASSSGLVPNTGELFF. As DNA, the CDR3 is TGTGCCAGCAGTTCAGGACTAGTCCCGAACACCGGGGAGCTGTTTTTT.

This clone is a singleton in its sample. The chain links TRBV3-1 (or the pseudogene TRBV3-2) to TRBJ2-7; 8 positions match TRBD1. Germline trimming cut 1 base from V and 4 bases from J; bases unmatched to any gene: 9. The CDR3 is 16 residues long. Germline lookup yields CDR1 LGHDT and CDR2 YNNKEL (reference sequence). The CDR3 reads CASSQAQNRGIYEQYF. The CDR3 bases are TGTGCCAGCAGCCAAGCCCAGAACAGGGGGATATACGAGCAGTACTTC.

This rearrangement joins TRBV7-8 to TRBJ2-7; no firm D call. CDR1 SGHVS and CDR2 FQNEAQ come from the germline V gene. Trimming stripped 1 base from V and 0 bases from J, with 16 bases between. This CDR3 has 17 amino acids. CDR3 sequence reads: CASSLVGAAVFSYEQYF. CDR3 coding DNA: TGTGCCAGCAGCTTAGTCGGTGCGGCGGTTTTCTCCTACGAGCAGTACTTC.

The V gene is TRBV5-1, the J gene TRBJ1-1, with 12 bases that match TRBD1. Losses at the gene ends were 4 bases for V and 6 bases for J; bases not matched to a gene: 10. In germline, CDR1 is SGHRS, CDR2 YFSETQ. The CDR3 contains 16 residues. The CDR3 reads CASSGRDRGPRAEAFF. In DNA form, the CDR3 reads TGCGCCAGCAGCGGCCGGGACAGGGGGCCTCGCGCTGAAGCTTTCTTT.

A few counts support this clone. J is TRBJ1-4 and V is TRBV10-2; TRBD1 matches 7 bases. V gave up 5 bases and J gave up 0 bases; unmatched junction bases: 9. The CDR3 has 17 amino acids. Per germline, CDR1 WSHSY and CDR2 SAAADI. DNA for the CDR3: TGCGCCAGCAGTTCTCAGGGGGACCCTGCAACTAATGAAAAACTGTTTTTT. It yields the protein CASSSQGDPATNEKLFF.

The chain recombines TRBV7-9 with TRBJ1-1; 10 nucleotides match TRBD1. CDR3 length equals 16 residues. The germline gives CDR1 SEHNR, CDR2 FQNEAQ (reference sequence). V lost 4 bases, J lost 0 bases, and 5 bases stayed unmatched. The CDR3 here is CASSSGQGVLNTEAFF. Here the CDR3 DNA reads TGTGCCAGCAGCTCAGGACAGGGGGTACTGAACACTGAAGCTTTCTTT.

The chain is built from TRBV18 and TRBJ1-4; weak D call: TRBD1 (5 bases). V was cut by 2 bases and J by 7 bases, with 17 bases left in between. This CDR3 has 16 residues. Germline loops: CDR1 KGHSH, CDR2 LQKENI. CDR3 loop: CASSPTSAGWAEKLFF. The DNA for the CDR3 is TGTGCCAGCTCACCAACTTCCGCAGGGTGGGCTGAAAAACTGTTTTTT.

The chain has TRBV5-6 and TRBJ1-5; D ambiguous. The CDR3 covers 12 residues. Trimming stripped 1 base from V and 6 bases from J, with 5 bases between. Germline assignment: CDR1 SGHDT and CDR2 YYEEEE. The CDR3 DNA follows: TGTGCCAGCAGCTTGTTCGGTCAGCCCCAGCATTTT. Protein product: CASSLFGQPQHF.